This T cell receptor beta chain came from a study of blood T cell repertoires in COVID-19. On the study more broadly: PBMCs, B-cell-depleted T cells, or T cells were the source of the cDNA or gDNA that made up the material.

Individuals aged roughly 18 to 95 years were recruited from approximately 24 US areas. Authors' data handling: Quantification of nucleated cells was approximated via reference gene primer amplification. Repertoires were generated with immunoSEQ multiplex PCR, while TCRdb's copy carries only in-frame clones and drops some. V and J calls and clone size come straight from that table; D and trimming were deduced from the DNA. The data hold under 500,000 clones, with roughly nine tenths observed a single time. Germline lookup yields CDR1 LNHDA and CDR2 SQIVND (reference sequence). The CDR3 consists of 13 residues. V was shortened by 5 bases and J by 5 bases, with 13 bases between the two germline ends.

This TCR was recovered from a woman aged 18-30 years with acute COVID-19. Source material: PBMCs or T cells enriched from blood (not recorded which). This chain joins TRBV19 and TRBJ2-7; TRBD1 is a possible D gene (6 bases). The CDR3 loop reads CASSYDRSHEQYF. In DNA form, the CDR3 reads TGTGCCAGTAGTTATGACAGGAGTCACGAGCAGTACTTC.